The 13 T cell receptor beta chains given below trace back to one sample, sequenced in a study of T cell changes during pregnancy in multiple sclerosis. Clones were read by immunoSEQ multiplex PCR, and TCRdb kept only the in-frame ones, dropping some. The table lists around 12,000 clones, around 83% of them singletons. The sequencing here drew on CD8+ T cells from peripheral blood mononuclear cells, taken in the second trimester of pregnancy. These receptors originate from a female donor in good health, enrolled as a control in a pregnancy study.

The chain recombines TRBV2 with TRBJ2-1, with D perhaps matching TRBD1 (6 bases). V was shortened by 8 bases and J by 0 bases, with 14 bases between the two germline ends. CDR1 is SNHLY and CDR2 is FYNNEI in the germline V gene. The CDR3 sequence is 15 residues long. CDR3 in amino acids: CASHSGVSSYNEQFF. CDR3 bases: TGTGCCAGCCATTCAGGGGTAAGCTCCTACAATGAGCAGTTCTTC.

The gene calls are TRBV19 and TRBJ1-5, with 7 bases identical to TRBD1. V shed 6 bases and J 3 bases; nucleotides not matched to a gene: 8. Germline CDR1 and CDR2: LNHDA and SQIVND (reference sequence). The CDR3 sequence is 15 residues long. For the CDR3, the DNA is TGTGCCAGTAGCGCCTGGGACAGCCTCAATCAGCCCCAGCATTTT. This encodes CASSAWDSLNQPQHF.

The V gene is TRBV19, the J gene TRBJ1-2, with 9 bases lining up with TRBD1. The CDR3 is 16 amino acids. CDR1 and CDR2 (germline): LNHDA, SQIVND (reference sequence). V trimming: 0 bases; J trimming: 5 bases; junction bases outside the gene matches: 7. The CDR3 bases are TGTGCCAGTAGTATAGATTTAGGGACAGGGCGGTATGGCTACACCTTC. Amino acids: CASSIDLGTGRYGYTF.

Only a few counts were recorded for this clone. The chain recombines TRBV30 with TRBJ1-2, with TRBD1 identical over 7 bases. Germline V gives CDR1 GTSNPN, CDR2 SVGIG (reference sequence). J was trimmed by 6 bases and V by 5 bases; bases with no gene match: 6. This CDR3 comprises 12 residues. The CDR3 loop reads CAWDRELDGYTF. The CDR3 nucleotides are TGTGCCTGGGACAGGGAATTGGATGGCTACACCTTC.

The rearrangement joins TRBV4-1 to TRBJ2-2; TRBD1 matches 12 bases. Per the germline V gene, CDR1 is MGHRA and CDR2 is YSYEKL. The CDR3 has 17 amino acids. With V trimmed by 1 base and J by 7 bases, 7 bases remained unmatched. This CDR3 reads CASSQVGTGGRGGELFF. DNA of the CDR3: TGCGCCAGCAGCCAAGTGGGGACAGGGGGCAGGGGCGGGGAGCTGTTTTTT.

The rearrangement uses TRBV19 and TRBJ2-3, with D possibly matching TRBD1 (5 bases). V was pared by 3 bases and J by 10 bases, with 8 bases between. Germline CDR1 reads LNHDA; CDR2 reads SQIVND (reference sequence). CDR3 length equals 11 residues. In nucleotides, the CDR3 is TGTGCCAGTAGTATGGGGCCCGCGCAGTATTTT. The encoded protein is CASSMGPAQYF. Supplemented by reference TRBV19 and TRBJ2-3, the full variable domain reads DGGITQSPKYLFRKEGQNVTLSCEQNLNHDAMYWYRQDPGQGLRLIYYSQIVNDFQKGDIAEGYSVSREKKESFPLTVTSAQKNPTAFYLCASSMGPAQYFGPGTRLTVL.

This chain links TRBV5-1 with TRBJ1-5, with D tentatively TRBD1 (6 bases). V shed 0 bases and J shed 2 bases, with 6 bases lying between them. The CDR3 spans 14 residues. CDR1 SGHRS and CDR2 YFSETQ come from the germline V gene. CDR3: CASSLGTGNQPQHF. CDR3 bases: TGCGCCAGCAGCTTGGGGACAGGCAATCAGCCCCAGCATTTT.

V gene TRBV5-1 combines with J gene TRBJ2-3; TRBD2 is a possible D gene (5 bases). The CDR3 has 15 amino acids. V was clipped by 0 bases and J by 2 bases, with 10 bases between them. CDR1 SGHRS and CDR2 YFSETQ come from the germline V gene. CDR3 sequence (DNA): TGCGCCAGCAGCTTGGAGGGAGCCCCCACAGATACGCAGTATTTT. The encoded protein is CASSLEGAPTDTQYF. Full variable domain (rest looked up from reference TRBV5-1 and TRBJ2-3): KAGVTQTPRYLIKTRGQQVTLSCSPISGHRSVSWYQQTPGQGLQFLFEYFSETQRNKGNFPGRFSGRQFSNSRSEMNVSTLELGDSALYLCASSLEGAPTDTQYFGPGTRLTVL.

The CDR3 nucleotides are TGCGCCAGCAGCCAAGGTAGCGTCGGGGGGGGGTTGGACGAGCAGTACTTC. Its translation: CASSQGSVGGGLDEQYF. The chain joins TRBV4-1 to TRBJ2-7; the match to TRBD2 covers 8 bases. CDR3 size: 17 residues. The V gene's germline CDR1 is MGHRA and CDR2 YSYEKL. V lost 1 base and J lost 5; bases outside the gene matches: 13.

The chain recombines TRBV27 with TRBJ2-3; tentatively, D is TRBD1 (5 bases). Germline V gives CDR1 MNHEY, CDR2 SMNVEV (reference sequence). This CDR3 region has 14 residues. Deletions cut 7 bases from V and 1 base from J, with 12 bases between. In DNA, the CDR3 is TGTGCCAGCATTGATGGACATCGCACAGATACGCAGTATTTT. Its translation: CASIDGHRTDTQYF.

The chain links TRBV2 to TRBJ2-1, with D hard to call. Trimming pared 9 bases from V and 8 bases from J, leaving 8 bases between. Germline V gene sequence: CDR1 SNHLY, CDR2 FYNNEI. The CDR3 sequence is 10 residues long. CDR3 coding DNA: TGTGCCAGTTCTACCGATGAGCAGTTCTTC. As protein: CASSTDEQFF.

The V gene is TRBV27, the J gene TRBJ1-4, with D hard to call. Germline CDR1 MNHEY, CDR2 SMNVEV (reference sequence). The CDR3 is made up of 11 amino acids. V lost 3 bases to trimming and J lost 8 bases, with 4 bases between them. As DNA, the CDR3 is TGTGCCAGCAGTTTCCAAGAAAAACTGTTTTTT. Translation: CASSFQEKLFF.

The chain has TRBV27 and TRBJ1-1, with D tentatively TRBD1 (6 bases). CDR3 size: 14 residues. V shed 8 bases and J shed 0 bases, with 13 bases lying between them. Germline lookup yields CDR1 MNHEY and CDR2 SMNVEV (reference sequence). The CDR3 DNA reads TGTGCCAGCCGGAACCGGGACATGAACACTGAAGCTTTCTTT. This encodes CASRNRDMNTEAFF.